This T cell receptor (beta chain) came from a study of T-cell memory formation after mild COVID-19 (dated by TCRdb to the early 2020s). About the study as a whole: Most TCR sequence clusters were specific to one of the two donors. In two donors, T-cell clones that expanded and contracted after mild COVID-19 were followed by sequencing TCRalpha and TCRbeta repertoires longitudinally. Two young, previously healthy adult volunteers made up the cohort, one male and one female. On the study overall, not on this receptor specifically: From day 15 to 85, contracting clones showed balanced CD4/CD8 phenotypes, whereas a second wave of clones that expanded from day 15 to 37 leaned towards CD4+. SARS-CoV-2 specificity was not confirmed for the second-wave clones peaking on day 37. Contracting CD4+ clones were found mainly in CM and EM memory subsets, while CD8+ clones were enriched in EMRA. Some responding clones were detected in pre-infection memory, which suggested that pre-existing cross-reactive memory T cells had joined the SARS-CoV-2 response. The study included only a couple of mild cases, and larger cohorts that include severe cases with pre-infection samples were judged to be necessary.

PBMCs were isolated by Ficoll-Paque density gradient centrifugation. The reads were generated on an Illumina NovaSeq 6000. cDNA libraries for TCRalpha and TCRbeta were prepared by 5'RACE using constant-segment primers, with sample barcodes and unique molecular identifiers added. RNA was extracted from every sample with Trizol reagent. Libraries were amplified in two PCR steps, with a second sample barcode and Illumina TruSeq adapters added in the second step. Libraries were sequenced on an Illumina NovaSeq with 2 x 150 bp paired-end reads. Per the source publication's procedure: The reads were demultiplexed and collapsed into UMI-guided consensus sequences using migec v1.2.7. Using mixcr v2.1.11, the UMI consensuses were aligned to TRA and TRB V and J templates and assembled into clonotypes. A clonotype was counted as expanded or contracted only when both edgeR and NoisET called the clonotype significant, with the noise models trained on biological replicates. For edgeR calls, the cutoffs were a false discovery rate-adjusted p below 0.01 and a log2 fold-change threshold of 1. As an exploratory analysis of dynamics, max-normalized trajectories of the 1000 most abundant clonotypes were examined by PCA with hierarchical clustering. Separately sequenced CD4+ and CD8+ repertoires were used to assign the CD4 or CD8 phenotype of responding clones. The public sequencing data were trimmed at Q25 with fastp and processed into clonotypes with MiXCR by TCRdb, which kept only in-frame beta chains. For every CDR3 protein sequence, its rows merge into one entry that carries the most common genes and DNA. The V and J calls here are based on TCRdb, not the publication. In this sample the table shows about 390,000 distinct CDR3 sequences, roughly 15% of which occur a single time. Of the sample, 20% to 25% is held by the ten largest clones.

Details on this clonotype: This receptor's antigen is unknown. Base qualities were left out, and no much larger clone turns up one base away.

Reading from cysteine to phenylalanine, the CDR3 counts 16 amino acids. Just the 48-base CDR3 DNA is kept, in frame starting at base 1. According to the germline V gene, CDR1 reads SGHVS and CDR2 reads FNYEAQ. Germline trimming: 4 bases from V, 1 base from J; junction bases outside gene matches: 8. The source of this sequence is a man between 18 and 29 years old who had mild COVID-19 (a few samples of this study predate the infection). The sample titles of this study are shuffled in the database, so cell type and time point are left out; the donor was told from shared clones. The sequence joins TRBV7-6 to TRBJ1-1; TRBD1 fits 8 bases in the junction. Sequenced sample: PBMCs or a T cell subset sorted from them (not recorded which). The DNA is as follows: TGTGCCAGCAGCTGGGGAGGCGGGACAGGGAACACTGAAGCTTTCTTT. It translates to CASSWGGGTGNTEAFF.